This T cell receptor beta chain was sequenced during a study of blood T cells in healthy people across ages. A note on this clonotype: Its specificity is not known.

PCR was performed a second time for about 7 to 11 cycles using a sample-barcoded 5' primer and a J-beta primer mix. Each sample yielded at least 2.5 million CDR3-containing paired-end reads. From the 5' RACE reads, TCRdb called clonotypes with MiXCR, one entry per CDR3 protein. The sample lists about 1.6 million distinct CDR3 sequences, 30% to 40% seen once, with around 10% in the top ten. Study results and caveats: Greater diversity and more naive CD4+ cells were seen in long-lived donors than in aged donors.

This CDR3 comprises 14 residues. Trimming removed 4 bases from V and 1 base from J, with 10 bases in between. The germline V gene has CDR1 SGDLS and CDR2 YYNGEE. The V call is TRBV9, the J call TRBJ2-3, with a possible D match to TRBD2 (6 bases). This receptor was taken from a woman in her thirties in good health. Input material: blood. The CDR3 DNA is TGTGCCAGCAGCTCGTGGGGGGGCACAGATACGCAGTATTTT. Translation gives CASSSWGGTDTQYF.